These 13 T cell receptor beta chains came from one sample sequenced in a study of blood T cell repertoires in COVID-19. The repertoire was sequenced with immunoSEQ multiplex PCR; TCRdb's copy has only in-frame clones and lacks some. In the table there are about 160,000 clones, roughly 82% of which are singletons. The sample consisted of peripheral blood. Receptors originate from a woman in her thirties or forties with COVID-19, enrolled during active disease.

This clone appeared once. V and J are TRBV4-1 and TRBJ2-3, with no clear D. V dropped 6 bases and J dropped 2 bases, with 9 bases sitting between them. Germline V CDR1 and CDR2: MGHRA, YSYEKL. The CDR3 totals 13 residues. In nucleotides, the CDR3 is TGCGCCAGCAGTTTCACTTTCACAGATACGCAGTATTTT. Encoded protein: CASSFTFTDTQYF.

The rearrangement uses TRBV9 and TRBJ2-7, with TRBD2 as a possible D gene (6 bases). The CDR3 runs 17 residues. Germline V gives CDR1 SGDLS, CDR2 YYNGEE. V was shortened by 1 base and J by 4 bases, with 21 bases between the two germline ends. Written as DNA, the CDR3 is TGTGCCAGCAGCGTAAAGGCTACTAGCACAGAAATTTACGAGCAGTACTTC. Translating it yields CASSVKATSTEIYEQYF. The full variable domain, its missing parts supplied by reference TRBV9 and TRBJ2-7, is DSGVTQTPKHLITATGQRVTLRCSPRSGDLSVYWYQQSLDQGLQFLIQYYNGEERAKGNILERFSAQQFPDLHSELNLSSLELGDSALYFCASSVKATSTEIYEQYFGPGTRLTVT.

The rearrangement uses TRBV24-1 and TRBJ1-2; 7 positions match TRBD1. The CDR3 totals 14 residues. The V segment lost 6 bases and the J segment 4 bases; nucleotides outside the gene matches: 7. Germline V CDR1 and CDR2: KGHDR, SFDVKD. CDR3 sequence (DNA): TGTGCCACCAGTCCGGGACAGTTGGCCTATGGCTACACCTTC. This encodes CATSPGQLAYGYTF.

This clone was observed once. V usage is TRBV19 and J usage is TRBJ1-1, with a possible D match to TRBD1 (6 bases). CDR1 LNHDA and CDR2 SQIVND come from the germline V gene (reference sequence). V was shortened by 6 bases and J by 3 bases, with 14 bases between the two germline ends. The length of the CDR3 is 14 residues. Here the CDR3 reads CASSPRGAYTEAFF. The CDR3 DNA reads as TGTGCCAGTAGCCCACGGGGGGCGTACACTGAAGCTTTCTTT. The full variable domain, completed using reference TRBV19 and TRBJ1-1, is DGGITQSPKYLFRKEGQNVTLSCEQNLNHDAMYWYRQDPGQGLRLIYYSQIVNDFQKGDIAEGYSVSREKKESFPLTVTSAQKNPTAFYLCASSPRGAYTEAFFGQGTRLTVV.

This clone was detected many times. The V and J genes are TRBV6-2 or TRBV6-3 and TRBJ2-1; TRBD2 aligns across 8 bases. The CDR3 sequence is 17 residues long. V lost 4 bases, J lost 3 bases, and 11 bases stayed unmatched. Germline CDR1 reads MNHEY; CDR2 reads SVGEGT. The CDR3 spells CASSFSGVAGIYNEQFF. DNA of the CDR3: TGTGCCAGCAGTTTCTCAGGGGTAGCGGGGATCTACAATGAGCAGTTCTTC.

This rearrangement joins TRBV30 to TRBJ2-2; possibly TRBD2 for D (6 bases). The CDR3 length is 16 residues. The germline V gene has CDR1 GTSNPN and CDR2 SVGIG (reference sequence). Trimming took off 1 base at V and 3 bases at J, with 15 bases between the two ends. The CDR3 protein is CAWSDKTSSYTGELFF. DNA of the CDR3: TGTGCCTGGAGTGACAAGACTAGTTCCTACACCGGGGAGCTGTTTTTT.

The rearrangement uses TRBV9 and TRBJ1-1; 7 nucleotides line up with TRBD1. V lost 4 bases and J lost 4; bases outside the gene matches: 7. CDR3 size: 14 residues. Germline assignment: CDR1 SGDLS and CDR2 YYNGEE. The CDR3 DNA follows: TGTGCCAGCAGCTTCACAGGGGTTGGCACTGAAGCTTTCTTT. Translating gives CASSFTGVGTEAFF.

The chain has TRBV13 and TRBJ1-6; 7 bases line up with TRBD1. Per germline, CDR1 PRHDT and CDR2 FYEKMQ (reference sequence). The J segment lost 7 bases and the V segment lost 6 bases, leaving 9 bases of the junction unmatched. This CDR3 contains 15 residues. The DNA for the CDR3 is TGTGCCAGCAGGGGCCCGACAGGGAGAAATTCACCCCTCCACTTT. Translation: CASRGPTGRNSPLHF.

V is TRBV12-3 or TRBV12-4 and J is TRBJ2-7, with D hard to call. CDR3 length: 11 amino acids. Between the trimmed V and J ends, which lost 6 bases and 5 bases, there was a span of 8 bases. CDR3 sequence: CASRSFDEQYF. Written as DNA, the CDR3 is TGTGCCAGCAGATCTTTCGACGAGCAGTACTTC.

V and J are TRBV6-4 and TRBJ2-2; D ambiguous. The germline V gene encodes CDR1 MRHNA and CDR2 SNTAGT. The CDR3 has 13 amino acids. Trimming pared 4 bases from V and 1 base from J, leaving 4 bases between. CDR3 protein: CASSGQNTGELFF. The CDR3, as DNA: TGTGCCAGCAGTGGACAGAACACCGGGGAGCTGTTTTTT.

The chain uses TRBV5-6 and TRBJ1-2; possible D gene TRBD1, 6 bases. Germline V lookup: CDR1 SGHDT, CDR2 YYEEEE. This CDR3 has 14 residues. The V end was cut by 1 base, the J end by 6 bases, with 13 bases between. CDR3 bases: TGTGCCAGCAGCTTGCGTGGAGGGGGGGATGGCTACACCTTC. It codes for CASSLRGGGDGYTF.

The chain combines TRBV11-3 with TRBJ1-1, with unresolved D. This CDR3 comprises 12 residues. Germline V CDR1 and CDR2: SGHNT, YENEEA. V was trimmed by 3 bases and J by 2 bases, leaving 4 bases between them. The CDR3 here is CASSFRNTEAFF. CDR3 nucleotides: TGTGCCAGCAGCTTTCGTAACACTGAAGCTTTCTTT.

The CDR3 nucleotides are TGTGCCACTGGCGGGGGAGCAACTAATGAAAAACTGTTTTTT. This translates into CATGGGATNEKLFF. The J gene is TRBJ1-4, the V gene TRBV6-5; a weak D match, TRBD1 (5 bases). V shed 10 bases and J shed 0 bases, with 12 bases lying between them. Germline CDR1 MNHEY, CDR2 SVGAGI. The CDR3 covers 14 residues.